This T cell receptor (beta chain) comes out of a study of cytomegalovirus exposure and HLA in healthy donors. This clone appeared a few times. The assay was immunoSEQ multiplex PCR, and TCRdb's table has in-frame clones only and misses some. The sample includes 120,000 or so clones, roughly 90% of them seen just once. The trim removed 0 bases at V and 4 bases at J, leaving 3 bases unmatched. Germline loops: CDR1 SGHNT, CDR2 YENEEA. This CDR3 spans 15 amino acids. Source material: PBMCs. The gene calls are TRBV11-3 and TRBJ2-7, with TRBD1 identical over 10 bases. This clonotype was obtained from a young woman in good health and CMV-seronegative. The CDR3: CASSLERDRGYEQYF. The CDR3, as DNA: TGTGCCAGCAGCTTAGAGCGGGACAGGGGTTACGAGCAGTACTTC.